This T cell receptor beta chain appears in the sequencing data of a study of identical twins. Study-level points and caveats: For cord blood, abundant beta clonotypes had fewer insertions, unlike memory repertoires, which showed none.

Germline CDR1 and CDR2: SGHRS and YFSETQ. The CDR3 extends over 14 amino acids. V lost 4 bases and J 7 bases, leaving 14 bases between the germline ends. TCRdb called the 5' RACE reads again in MiXCR, with one record for every CDR3 protein. There are hundreds of thousands of distinct CDR3 sequences in the sample; around 10% occur only once, and just over 5% lies in the top ten. This clonotype was detected a few times. What it recognizes is unknown. Sequences were obtained from memory (CD45RO+) T cells sorted from blood. V and J are TRBV5-1 and TRBJ2-2, with D unclear. The TCR originated in a woman aged 18-35 years in good health. The CDR3 nucleotides are TGCGCCAGCAGCCAGAGCCATGGGCACGGGGAGCTGTTTTTT. As protein: CASSQSHGHGELFF.